This TCR beta chain was documented in a study of shared T cell receptors in the human thymus. The protocol was immunoSEQ multiplex PCR, while the TCRdb copy is restricted to in-frame clones and leaves out a portion. The profile shows hundreds of thousands of clones, around 87% of them singletons. The same data also contributed to another study, on human thymus T cells. As that study records: It was healthy Finnish infants having corrective surgery for congenital heart defects who were the donors. During corrective heart surgery, resections were taken, and the thymus tissue came from them. An apparent bias in V and J gene usage was seen in thymic and blood repertoires. Related research reported highly overlapping thymic repertoires among unrelated individuals.

Sequencing input: thymocytes. This clonotype was sampled from a boy under two years old with a congenital heart defect.

CDR3 bases: TGTGCCAGCAGAACGACTAGAAGCGATGAGCAGTTCTTC. It translates to CASRTTRSDEQFF. The chain is built from TRBV2 and TRBJ2-1, with TRBD2 as a possible D gene (6 bases). CDR3 size: 13 residues. Trimming left V 6 bases short and J 8 bases short, with 14 bases between. Germline CDR1 is SNHLY and CDR2 is FYNNEI.